These 25 T cell receptor beta chains were sequenced from one sample in a study of vaccination and CD4 T cells after COVID-19. Oncomine TCR Beta short-read sequencing was applied to DNA from cultured CD4+ T cells. TCRdb re-derived calls from the PCR reads in MiXCR, one entry per CDR3 protein. The table shows just under 20,000 distinct CDR3 sequences, with approximately 53% occurring only once. For these TCRs, the target antigens are not known. Stated treatment: roughly ten-day PBMC culture with coronavirus spike peptide pools or control peptides (ViraFEST assay). The sequenced sample consisted of CD4+ T cells from blood, cultured in vitro. The receptors stem from a human donor who had recovered from COVID-19.

V is TRBV11-2 and J is TRBJ2-7; D gene ambiguous. Trimming removed 0 bases at V and 7 bases at J, with 13 bases between. Germline CDR1 reads SGHAT; CDR2 reads FQNNGV. The length of the CDR3 is 14 residues. The CDR3 reads CASSLDLLAKEQYF. The CDR3 region has the DNA TGTGCCAGCAGCTTAGATCTGCTGGCAAAGGAGCAGTACTTC.

The V and J genes are TRBV19 and TRBJ1-5; D ambiguous. This CDR3 contains 16 residues. Germline assignment: CDR1 LNHDA and CDR2 SQIVND (reference sequence). Trimming removed 6 bases at V and 1 base at J, with 16 bases between. CDR3 DNA sequence: TGTGCCAGTAGGTCGGGAGGAAGAAGGAGCAATCAGCCCCAGCATTTT. It codes for CASRSGGRRSNQPQHF. Using reference TRBV19 and TRBJ1-5 for the parts outside the CDR3, the full variable domain is DGGITQSPKYLFRKEGQNVTLSCEQNLNHDAMYWYRQDPGQGLRLIYYSQIVNDFQKGDIAEGYSVSREKKESFPLTVTSAQKNPTAFYLCASRSGGRRSNQPQHFGDGTRLSIL.

A few counts support this clonotype. The rearrangement links TRBV12-5 to TRBJ1-5; 7 bases match TRBD1. Germline V gene data show CDR1 as LGHNT and CDR2 as FRNRAP. The CDR3 runs to 13 residues. V lost 1 base and J lost 6; bases outside the gene matches: 0. CDR3 loop: CASGLDRGQPQHF. In DNA, the CDR3 is TGTGCTAGTGGTTTGGACAGGGGTCAGCCCCAGCATTTT.

This clonotype was counted a few times. One junction end disagrees with the germline gene, perhaps due to a read error. The chain uses TRBV7-7 and TRBJ2-5; the D is unclear. Germline-derived CDR1 and CDR2 are SSHAT and FNYEAQ (reference sequence). The CDR3 extends over 14 amino acids. This CDR3 is CASSLNPKGETQYF. The CDR3 coding sequence is TGTGCTAGCAGCTTAAATCCGAAGGGAGAGACCCAGTACTTC.

By share of the sample, this clonotype is large. The genes are TRBV20-1 and TRBJ1-5, with D possibly matching TRBD1 (6 bases). Deletions cut 0 bases from V and 1 base from J, with 7 bases between. Germline CDR1 and CDR2: DFQATT and SNEGSKA (reference sequence). The CDR3 loop spans 14 amino acids. CDR3 in DNA: TGCAGTGCTAGAGAAGGGGGAAGCAATCAGCCCCAGCATTTT. It yields the protein CSAREGGSNQPQHF.

This sequence joins TRBV27 and TRBJ2-5; 8 nucleotides line up with TRBD1. The CDR3 has 13 amino acids. The V gene end was trimmed by 6 bases and the J gene end by 5 bases; junction bases not matched to a gene: 5. Germline V gene data show CDR1 as MNHEY and CDR2 as SMNVEV (reference sequence). This CDR3 is CASRPTGGETQYF. DNA of the CDR3: TGTGCCAGCAGACCTACAGGGGGGGAGACCCAGTACTTC.

The CDR3 here is CASSQGGLATSYEQYF. The CDR3 DNA follows: TGTGCCAGCAGCCAGGGGGGACTAGCTACCTCCTACGAGCAGTACTTC. The chain recombines TRBV14 with TRBJ2-7, with TRBD2 matching 9 bases. The CDR3 spans 16 residues. Germline values: CDR1 SGHDN, CDR2 FVKESK. The V and J ends lost 3 bases and 0 bases, in that order; junction bases with no gene match: 6. Complete variable domain (other parts from reference TRBV14 and TRBJ2-7): EAGVTQFPSHSVIEKGQTVTLRCDPISGHDNLYWYRRVMGKEIKFLLHFVKESKQDESGMPNNRFLAERTGGTYSTLKVQPAELEDSGVYFCASSQGGLATSYEQYFGPGTRLTVT.

The J gene is TRBJ2-7, the V gene TRBV19; 15 bases agree with TRBD2. Germline V gene data show CDR1 as LNHDA and CDR2 as SQIVND (reference sequence). The length of the CDR3 is 16 residues. With V trimmed by 4 bases and J by 4 bases, 5 bases remained unmatched. As DNA, the CDR3 is TGTGCCAGTAGTACCCGGACTAGCGGGAGGGGGTACGAGCAGTACTTC. Protein: CASSTRTSGRGYEQYF.

J is TRBJ2-3 and V is TRBV20-1; TRBD2 matches 13 bases. Germline trimming cut 3 bases from V and 0 bases from J; bases unmatched to any gene: 3. The CDR3 spans 16 residues. The germline CDR1 and CDR2 sequences are DFQATT and SNEGSKA (reference sequence). CDR3 residues: CSARTSGRSSTDTQYF. CDR3 coding DNA: TGCAGTGCTAGGACTAGCGGGAGGTCTAGCACAGATACGCAGTATTTT.

The V gene is TRBV6-1, the J gene TRBJ1-6; D is unclear. Looked up from germline, CDR1 is MNHNS and CDR2 is SASEGT. The V gene lost 5 bases and the J gene lost 6 bases, with 14 bases spanning the gap. The CDR3 runs 15 residues. The CDR3 sequence: CASSRQAEGNSPLHF. The CDR3 DNA sequence: TGTGCCAGCAGTCGACAAGCCGAGGGTAATTCACCCCTCCACTTT.

The J gene is TRBJ1-2, the V gene TRBV7-3, with 9 nucleotides matching TRBD1. The ends lost 3 bases at V and 5 bases at J; junction bases unmatched: 1. The CDR3 loop spans 13 amino acids. CDR1 is SGHTA and CDR2 is FQGTGA in the germline V gene. The CDR3 loop reads CASSLTGGYGYTF. In DNA, the CDR3 is TGTGCCAGCAGCTTGACAGGGGGATATGGCTACACCTTC.

Here the CDR3 reads CASSEAGGNTIYF. In DNA form, the CDR3 reads TGTGCCAGCAGTGAAGCGGGAGGAAACACCATATATTTT. The rearrangement uses TRBV2 and TRBJ1-3; D ambiguous. The CDR3 consists of 13 residues. Trimming cost V 0 bases and J 4 bases, with 4 bases left between them. Per germline, CDR1 SNHLY and CDR2 FYNNEI.

This clonotype was seen only a few times. The CDR3 region is CATSREGLNYGYTF. Here the CDR3 DNA reads TGTGCCACCAGCAGAGAGGGCCTTAACTATGGCTACACCTTC. The gene calls are TRBV15 and TRBJ1-2; D is ambiguous. Per the germline V gene, CDR1 is LNHNV and CDR2 is YYDKDF (reference sequence). Deletions cut 0 bases from V and 1 base from J, with 6 bases between. The CDR3 has 14 amino acids.

The V gene is TRBV6-1, the J gene TRBJ2-2; either TRBD1 or TRBD2 may fit D (5 bases each). Germline V gives CDR1 MNHNS, CDR2 SASEGT. With 7 bases removed from V and 0 bases from J, the gap between germline ends came to 9 bases. This CDR3 spans 14 amino acids. The CDR3 DNA follows: TGTGCCAGCACGGGGCAGTCGAACACCGGGGAGCTGTTTTTT. Translated, it gives CASTGQSNTGELFF.

This chain connects TRBV20-1 to TRBJ1-6; D is unresolved. The CDR3 sequence is 15 residues long. Deletions cut 3 bases from V and 5 bases from J, with 14 bases between. Per germline, CDR1 DFQATT and CDR2 SNEGSKA (reference sequence). This CDR3 is CSASSDGADNSPLHF. For the CDR3, the DNA is TGCAGTGCTAGTTCAGATGGCGCCGATAATTCACCCCTCCACTTT.

The rearrangement links TRBV19 to TRBJ1-2; D is unresolved. This CDR3 has 16 amino acids. Germline loops: CDR1 LNHDA, CDR2 SQIVND (reference sequence). V was trimmed by 1 base and J by 1 base, leaving 13 bases between them. The CDR3 DNA is TGTGCCAGTAGTATAGCCTTGGGAGATTTTAACTATGGCTACACCTTC. Translating it yields CASSIALGDFNYGYTF.

This clonotype was seen once. This rearrangement joins TRBV6-5 to TRBJ1-5; tentatively, D is TRBD1 (6 bases). Germline CDR1 is MNHEY and CDR2 is SVGAGI. V was shortened by 2 bases and J by 5 bases, with 10 bases between the two germline ends. This CDR3 spans 14 amino acids. CDR3 sequence reads: CASSYAGADQPQHF. The CDR3 nucleotides read TGTGCCAGCAGTTACGCGGGGGCGGATCAGCCCCAGCATTTT.

The V gene is TRBV20-1, the J gene TRBJ1-1; weak D call: TRBD1 (6 bases). Trimming shortened V by 6 bases and J by 5 bases, and 10 bases separated the two germline ends. The CDR3 is made up of 11 amino acids. The germline gives CDR1 DFQATT, CDR2 SNEGSKA (reference sequence). CDR3 nucleotide sequence: TGCAGTGCCGCCGGACAGACTGAAGCTTTCTTT. Amino acids: CSAAGQTEAFF.

The chain uses TRBV24-1 and TRBJ1-2, with D possibly matching TRBD1 (5 bases). Trimming cost V 4 bases and J 7 bases, with 15 bases left between them. Germline CDR1 KGHDR, CDR2 SFDVKD. The CDR3 has 14 residues. This CDR3 is CATSDPTGVAGYTF. The CDR3, as DNA: TGTGCCACCAGTGACCCGACGGGGGTGGCTGGCTACACCTTC.

In this sample, this clonotype turned up a few times. A junction end diverges from the germline sequence, so it may reflect a read error. The chain uses TRBV10-2 and TRBJ1-6, with unresolved D. This CDR3 is 14 amino acids long. Germline lookup yields CDR1 WSHSY and CDR2 SAAADI. In DNA, the CDR3 is TGTGCCAGCAGTGCGCGGGAAGGGAATTCACCCCTCCACTTT. Amino acid sequence: CASSAREGNSPLHF.

The chain links TRBV7-2 to TRBJ1-2; no firm D call. Trimming took off 5 bases at V and 4 bases at J, with 17 bases between the two ends. This CDR3 is 15 amino acids long. The germline V gene has CDR1 SGHTA and CDR2 FQGNSA. CDR3 amino acids: CASSRSQSFGYGYTF. CDR3 coding DNA: TGTGCCAGCAGCCGAAGTCAAAGTTTCGGCTATGGCTACACCTTC.

V and J are TRBV30 and TRBJ2-1, with D possibly matching TRBD2 (7 bases). The germline V gene encodes CDR1 GTSNPN and CDR2 SVGIG (reference sequence). This CDR3 has 15 amino acids. Here the CDR3 reads CAFGTGGARDNEQFF. Here the CDR3 DNA reads TGTGCTTTCGGGACTGGGGGGGCGAGAGACAATGAGCAGTTCTTC.

J is TRBJ2-4 and V is TRBV7-2; D possibly uses TRBD1 or TRBD2 (5 bases each). CDR1 is SGHTA, CDR2 FQGNSA, per germline. This CDR3 spans 14 amino acids. V was pared by 7 bases and J by 5 bases, with 15 bases between. This CDR3 reads CASTPGTTQNIQYF. For the CDR3, the DNA is TGTGCCAGCACCCCCGGGACGACACAAAACATTCAGTACTTC.

This clonotype appeared a few times. The chain recombines TRBV7-9 with TRBJ2-7, with D perhaps given as TRBD1 or TRBD2 (5 bases each). Germline lookup yields CDR1 SEHNR and CDR2 FQNEAQ (reference sequence). The CDR3 spans 13 residues. Trimming removed 2 bases at V and 5 bases at J, with 10 bases between. The CDR3 nucleotides read TGTGCCAGCAGCTTAACTTGGGGGAACGAGCAGTACTTC. This sequence encodes CASSLTWGNEQYF.

The rearrangement links TRBV19 to TRBJ1-2; TRBD1 agrees at 9 bases. The junction had 9 bases not matched to a gene; V was cut back by 5 bases and J by 8 bases. Germline loops: CDR1 LNHDA, CDR2 SQIVND (reference sequence). The CDR3 is 14 residues long. CDR3 amino acids: CASSWDRVTTGYTF. The CDR3 DNA follows: TGTGCCAGTAGTTGGGACAGGGTTACTACGGGCTACACCTTC.